These 21 T cell receptor beta chains originate from one sample sequenced in a study of blood T cell repertoires in COVID-19. TCRdb keeps only in-frame clones here, not all; method: immunoSEQ multiplex PCR. The table has 210,000 or so clones, roughly 85% seen once. Material: peripheral blood. Receptor source: a man aged 45 to 65 with COVID-19, enrolled during active disease.

The table lists this clone with a few counts. The V and J genes are TRBV6-5 and TRBJ1-1, with a weak D call TRBD1 (5 bases). Looked up from germline, CDR1 is MNHEY and CDR2 is SVGAGI. The CDR3 is made up of 14 amino acids. The V gene lost 6 bases and the J gene lost 1 base, with 12 bases spanning the gap. CDR3 loop: CASRRGMGNTEAFF. The CDR3 nucleotides read TGTGCCAGCAGACGGGGGATGGGGAACACTGAAGCTTTCTTT.

About this clone itself: Different DNA sequences within this sample yield the same CDR3. The V gene is TRBV4-2, the J gene TRBJ1-2; TRBD1 agrees at 9 bases. V lost 0 bases to trimming and J lost 2 bases; unmatched junction nucleotides: 1. There are 15 residues in the CDR3. Germline lookup yields CDR1 LGHNA and CDR2 YNFKEQ. CDR3 sequence (DNA): TGTGCCAGCAGCCAAGAAGGGACAGGGAACTATGGCTACACCTTC. Residues: CASSQEGTGNYGYTF.

CDR3 residues: CAWSSVGGGSPLHF. The CDR3, as DNA: TGTGCCTGGAGTTCAGTCGGGGGAGGTTCACCCCTCCACTTT. The chain links TRBV30 to TRBJ1-6; a weak D match, TRBD1 (5 bases). V shed 2 bases and J shed 9 bases, with 14 bases lying between them. The CDR3 is made up of 14 amino acids. Looked up from germline, CDR1 is GTSNPN and CDR2 is SVGIG (reference sequence).

The chain has TRBV20-1 and TRBJ2-2, with D perhaps TRBD1 (6 bases). CDR1 is DFQATT and CDR2 is SNEGSKA in the germline V gene (reference sequence). This CDR3 has 11 residues. V lost 6 bases, J lost 5 bases, and 7 bases lay in between. The CDR3, as DNA: TGCAGTGCGGACAGAACCGGGGAGCTGTTTTTT. This sequence encodes CSADRTGELFF.

J is TRBJ2-7 and V is TRBV11-3, with 7 bases matching TRBD1. This CDR3 comprises 15 residues. Germline V lookup: CDR1 SGHNT, CDR2 YENEEA. Germline trimming cut 1 base from V and 3 bases from J; bases unmatched to any gene: 6. In DNA, the CDR3 is TGTGCCAGCAGCTTAGGACAGGGACCGTACTACGAGCAGTACTTC. This gives the protein CASSLGQGPYYEQYF.

The chain is built from TRBV19 and TRBJ2-1; 11 nucleotides align to TRBD2. Germline assignment: CDR1 LNHDA and CDR2 SQIVND (reference sequence). V gave up 8 bases and J gave up 1 base; unmatched junction bases: 1. The CDR3 extends over 14 amino acids. CDR3 nucleotide sequence: TGTGCCAGTCGGACTAGCGGGTCCTACAATGAGCAGTTCTTC. It encodes CASRTSGSYNEQFF.

This sequence joins TRBV6-1 and TRBJ1-5; 8 bases are a match to TRBD1. Germline V gene lookup returns CDR1 MNHNS and CDR2 SASEGT. The CDR3 spans 16 residues. After removal of 2 bases from V and 7 bases from J, the junction contained 10 bases not matched to a gene. This CDR3 is CASSERGQGARQPQHF. CDR3 sequence (DNA): TGTGCCAGCAGTGAAAGGGGGCAGGGGGCGCGGCAGCCCCAGCATTTT.

The rearrangement uses TRBV19 and TRBJ1-1; D may be TRBD1 (5 bases). CDR1 is LNHDA, CDR2 SQIVND, per germline (reference sequence). The CDR3 runs 13 residues. V was trimmed by 8 bases and J by 5 bases, leaving 15 bases between them. The CDR3 DNA reads as TGTGCCAGTTATACAGGCGGTGGGACTGAAGCTTTCTTT. Translation gives CASYTGGGTEAFF.

In this sample, this clone turned up a few times. The chain couples TRBV5-1 to TRBJ2-7; D is uncertain. CDR1 is SGHRS, CDR2 YFSETQ, per germline. The germline V and J ends were trimmed by 4 bases and 2 bases, with 4 bases remaining between them. This CDR3 region has 11 residues. CDR3 amino acids: CASSTTYEQYF. The CDR3 coding sequence is TGCGCCAGCAGCACAACCTACGAGCAGTACTTC.

This chain links TRBV7-3 with TRBJ2-2; TRBD2 is a possible D gene (5 bases). This CDR3 has 13 amino acids. The ends were cut back, 5 bases at V and 2 bases at J, with 6 bases in the middle. Germline V lookup: CDR1 SGHTA, CDR2 FQGTGA. CDR3 in amino acids: CASSGLNTGELFF. The CDR3 bases are TGTGCCAGCAGCGGACTTAACACCGGGGAGCTGTTTTTT.

This clone came up once. The V and J genes are TRBV5-1 and TRBJ1-4; D remains unclear. CDR1 and CDR2 (germline): SGHRS, YFSETQ. V gave up 1 base and J gave up 3 bases, with 10 bases separating them. The CDR3 has 15 residues. In DNA, the CDR3 is TGCGCCAGCAGCTTGATGGCTCGGGCTAATGAAAAACTGTTTTTT. It specifies CASSLMARANEKLFF.

This clone came up once. This chain links TRBV24-1 with TRBJ2-2, with 8 positions matching TRBD1. The trim removed 4 bases at V and 0 bases at J, leaving 3 bases unmatched. Per the germline V gene, CDR1 is KGHDR and CDR2 is SFDVKD. This CDR3 spans 16 amino acids. The CDR3 nucleotides are TGTGCCACCAGTGACTGGACAGGGCCGAACACCGGGGAGCTGTTTTTT. Protein product: CATSDWTGPNTGELFF.

The chain joins TRBV5-5 to TRBJ1-1, with D perhaps matching TRBD1 (6 bases). V was clipped by 0 bases and J by 5 bases, with 14 bases between them. The CDR3 is 15 residues long. CDR1 is SGHKS and CDR2 is YYEKEE in the germline V gene (reference sequence). CDR3 nucleotides: TGTGCCAGCAGCTTGGCCAGGGGAGCGGGGACTGAAGCTTTCTTT. Amino acid sequence: CASSLARGAGTEAFF.

The rearrangement links TRBV6-2 or TRBV6-3 to TRBJ2-5; tentatively, D is TRBD1 (5 bases). Germline lookup yields CDR1 MNHEY and CDR2 SVGEGT. V lost 3 bases and J lost 1, with 9 bases in between. The CDR3 is made up of 14 amino acids. CDR3 bases: TGTGCCAGCAGTTATCGACAGACCCAAGAGACCCAGTACTTC. This gives the protein CASSYRQTQETQYF.

This sequence joins TRBV6-2 or TRBV6-3 and TRBJ2-5; tentative D call: TRBD2 (5 bases). This CDR3 region has 14 residues. V was cut by 5 bases and J by 5 bases, with 15 bases left in between. Germline CDR1 is MNHEY and CDR2 is SVGEGT. CDR3 sequence: CASSRLRGVETQYF. Written as DNA, the CDR3 is TGTGCCAGCAGTCGTCTCCGGGGTGTGGAGACCCAGTACTTC.

The sample holds a few counts of this clone. J is TRBJ1-3 and V is TRBV3-1 (or the pseudogene TRBV3-2); 8 nucleotides line up with TRBD1. Germline V gene lookup returns CDR1 LGHDT and CDR2 YNNKEL (reference sequence). There are 16 residues in the CDR3. V shed 1 base and J 2 bases; nucleotides not matched to a gene: 4. This CDR3 reads CASSQGTGGAGNTIYF. Here the CDR3 DNA reads TGTGCCAGCAGCCAAGGAACAGGGGGAGCTGGAAACACCATATATTTT.

This chain connects TRBV2 to TRBJ2-7, with a possible D match to TRBD1 (8 bases). V was trimmed by 7 bases and J by 0 bases, leaving 13 bases between them. The germline V gene encodes CDR1 SNHLY and CDR2 FYNNEI. The CDR3 totals 14 residues. The CDR3 DNA follows: TGTGCCAGCAATAACAGGGGGGGCTCCTACGAGCAGTACTTC. Its protein product is CASNNRGGSYEQYF.

V gene TRBV7-3 combines with J gene TRBJ2-6, with D possibly being TRBD2 (6 bases). Trimming took 6 bases from V and 1 from J, leaving 13 bases between them. The CDR3 totals 16 residues. Looked up from germline, CDR1 is SGHTA and CDR2 is FQGTGA. CDR3 region: CASRSPGRSGANVLTF. The DNA of the CDR3 is TGTGCCAGCAGGTCCCCGGGGAGGTCTGGGGCCAACGTCCTGACTTTC.

This rearrangement joins TRBV4-3 to TRBJ2-3, with TRBD2 identical over 10 bases. The germline CDR1 and CDR2 sequences are LGHNA and YSLEER. CDR3 size: 18 residues. With V trimmed by 4 bases and J by 1 base, 11 bases remained unmatched. The DNA for the CDR3 is TGCGCCAGCAGCCTAAGCATCCGGCTAGCGGGGGGCACAGATACGCAGTATTTT. Translation gives CASSLSIRLAGGTDTQYF.

This chain links TRBV18 with TRBJ1-3, with TRBD1 as a possible D gene (5 bases). Germline V gives CDR1 KGHSH, CDR2 LQKENI. The CDR3 runs 18 residues. Trimming shortened V by 3 bases and J by 0 bases, and 18 bases separated the two germline ends. The CDR3 bases are TGTGCCAGCTCACCTGCGGCGGGGGGAACAGGCTCTGGAAACACCATATATTTT. This sequence encodes CASSPAAGGTGSGNTIYF.

The chain links TRBV9 to TRBJ1-4; perhaps TRBD1 as D (5 bases). There are 16 residues in the CDR3. The germline gives CDR1 SGDLS, CDR2 YYNGEE. V lost 0 bases and J lost 0, with 9 bases in between. This CDR3 is CASSVGIGATNEKLFF. The CDR3 DNA reads TGTGCCAGCAGCGTAGGTATAGGGGCAACTAATGAAAAACTGTTTTTT.